This T cell receptor (beta chain) was identified during a study of Ad26.COV2.S vaccination and SARS-CoV-2 variants (dated by TCRdb to the early 2020s). Some background on the complete study: Donors in the vaccine arm were drawn from COV1001, a multicentre, randomized, double-blind, placebo-controlled phase I-IIa trial testing Ad26.COV2.S in healthy adults. Ad26.COV2.S was given intramuscularly at 5x10^10 or 1x10^11 viral particles, as a single shot or as two shots 56 days apart. A total of 32 samples were included in the TCR-sequenced set, comprising roughly 19 Ad26.COV2.S vaccine recipients, 5 placebo recipients and 8 SARS-CoV-2 convalescent individuals. TCRbeta repertoire sequencing served as the tool for gauging how specific and how broad the SARS-CoV-2-reactive T cell receptors were following Ad26.COV2.S vaccination. Trial participants were randomized into five groups of five, in which low-dose or high-dose Ad26.COV2.S was given once or twice, or placebo was given on both occasions. Investigators remained blinded to trial group allocation during experiments and outcome assessment.

Comments on this clone: What this receptor recognizes is not known. No per-base quality is available; no much larger clone lies one base away.

The immunoSEQ Assay was the method used to sequence TCRbeta CDR3 regions. After extraction, genomic DNA underwent amplification by bias-controlled multiplex PCR, followed by high-throughput sequencing. Concerning the study's data processing: To quantify the absolute abundance of each unique TCRbeta CDR3 region, sequences were collapsed and filtered. T cell fraction was estimated by normalization of TCRbeta template counts to usable DNA, with usable DNA being measured through amplification of reference genes present in all nucleated cells. Repertoire TCRs were annotated as SARS-CoV-2-specific by exact matching of V gene, CDR3 amino acid sequence and J gene to a known reactive TCR set. MIRA supplied the reference SARS-CoV-2 TCR set, which was filtered for enrichment in COVID-19-positive ImmuneCODE repertoires so that public or cross-reactive TCRs were removed. Based on the MIRA antigens, annotated TCRs were further analysed at the level of specific ORF or position within ORF. Depth was the summed frequency of annotated unique rearrangements, while breadth was defined as annotated unique rearrangements over total unique productive rearrangements. TCR breadth was compared between groups using two-sided Wilcoxon rank-sum tests. This immuneACCESS table, as held by TCRdb, lists in-frame sequences with V and J called but not all clones. Of the missing ones, under half trace to an unresolved V gene in checked studies; the others have no known cause. For V, J and clone size, that table is used; D and trimming come from the DNA. This sample gives over 300,000 clones in total; under 90% of them show up just once. The ten largest clones represent about 7.4% of the sample.

Study-wide findings and limitations: The study was not powered to compare responses between vaccine doses or regimens. Higher spike-specific TCR breadth was observed in Ad26.COV2.S recipients than in placebo recipients (P = 0.0014). Vaccine and placebo recipients had comparable non-spike TCR breadth, which fits with the vaccine containing only spike. The authors noted that total T cell responses may have been underestimated by the TCR breadth and depth analyses. Substantial breadth of spike-specific CD8+ and CD4+ T cell responses was reported after vaccination.

Including cysteine and phenylalanine, the CDR3 has 16 amino acids. The read is trimmed to its CDR3 DNA, 48 bases read in frame from base 1. From the germline V gene, CDR1 is KGHSH and CDR2 is LQKENI. Cut back by 0 bases and 2 bases, the V and J ends lie 14 bases apart. In light of the paper, this sample's treatment or condition label describes: some 20 received Ad26.COV2.S at low or high dose, single or two shots; 5 received placebo; per-sample allocation not given. Repertoires of vaccine and placebo recipients were sequenced from samples taken on day 63 after the first injection. In Cohort 1b, fewer than 30 adults aged 18-55 years were enrolled at a single site in Boston, USA, between 29 July and 7 August 2020. Ad26.COV2.S consisted of a replication-incompetent adenovirus type 26 vector by which a prefusion-stabilized SARS-CoV-2 spike protein from the original Wuhan strain was expressed.

This clonotype was obtained from a person aged 18-60 years who received the Ad26.COV2.S COVID-19 vaccine or a placebo. The specimen comprised peripheral blood, sampled in a trial of Ad26.COV2.S vaccine versus placebo. The chain uses TRBV18 and TRBJ2-7; no D gene call is confident. The bases are TGTGCCAGCTCACCACCCCGAGCACGACGGACCTACGAGCAGTACTTC. Translated, it reads CASSPPRARRTYEQYF.